This passage covers 20 T cell receptor beta chains from one sample sequenced in a study of T cells after yellow fever vaccination (dated by TCRdb to 2018 to 2020). Libraries were prepared through 5' RACE. The instrument was an Illumina HiSeq 2500. TCRdb reran the public reads through fastp at Q25 and MiXCR, keeping productive beta chains. Under each unique CDR3 protein, matching rows form one entry showing the most common genes and DNA. The sample records roughly 79,000 distinct CDR3 sequences, approximately 7.3% of which are singletons. The ten largest clones add up to around 29% of the sample. What this sample's treatment or condition label stands for: live attenuated yellow fever vaccine strain. The material was CD8+ T cells sorted from PBMCs, obtained 10 days after the first yellow fever vaccination. These receptor sequences come from a man aged 18 to 29 who received the YFV17D yellow fever vaccine.

This rearrangement joins TRBV7-9 to TRBJ2-5; unclear D gene. The V gene lost 0 bases and the J gene lost 4 bases, with 6 bases spanning the gap. Per germline, CDR1 SEHNR and CDR2 FQNEAQ (reference sequence). The CDR3 has 13 residues. The CDR3 DNA reads TGTGCCAGCAGCTTAGCGTCAGGAGAGACCCAGTACTTC. Translated: CASSLASGETQYF.

This clonotype was counted between two and nine times. The rearrangement joins TRBV5-1 to TRBJ2-7, with D perhaps TRBD1 (6 bases). The CDR3 sequence is 14 residues long. Germline values: CDR1 SGHRS, CDR2 YFSETQ. Trimming shortened V by 4 bases and J by 7 bases, and 18 bases separated the two germline ends. The CDR3 sequence is CASSQWVQGKEQYF. The DNA of the CDR3 is TGCGCCAGCAGCCAATGGGTCCAGGGGAAAGAGCAGTACTTC. Full variable domain (remainder filled in from reference TRBV5-1 and TRBJ2-7): KAGVTQTPRYLIKTRGQQVTLSCSPISGHRSVSWYQQTPGQGLQFLFEYFSETQRNKGNFPGRFSGRQFSNSRSEMNVSTLELGDSALYLCASSQWVQGKEQYFGPGTRLTVT.

This clonotype was recorded many times. V gene TRBV4-3 combines with J gene TRBJ1-2; tentative D call: TRBD1 (5 bases). The CDR3 has 16 residues. The ends were cut back, 0 bases at V and 4 bases at J, with 15 bases in the middle. In germline, CDR1 is LGHNA, CDR2 YSLEER. CDR3 loop: CASSQDRGDGIYGYTF. The CDR3 DNA sequence: TGCGCCAGCAGCCAAGATCGAGGGGACGGGATCTATGGCTACACCTTC.

A few counts support this clonotype. The chain employs TRBV7-9 and TRBJ2-7, with 11 bases matching TRBD2. Germline V gene data show CDR1 as SEHNR and CDR2 as FQNEAQ (reference sequence). The CDR3 totals 17 residues. V lost 4 bases, J lost 0 bases, and 8 bases stayed unmatched. CDR3 DNA: TGTGCCAGCAGCTGGCTAGCGGGGGGCCTTAGCTCCTACGAGCAGTACTTC. Amino acid sequence: CASSWLAGGLSSYEQYF.

This clonotype showed up many times. V gene TRBV27 combines with J gene TRBJ2-4; a possible D gene is TRBD1 (5 bases). Deletions cut 0 bases from V and 0 bases from J, with 9 bases between. Germline values: CDR1 MNHEY, CDR2 SMNVEV (reference sequence). The CDR3 has 16 amino acids. The CDR3 nucleotides read TGTGCCAGCAGTTTATCCAGGGCTAAAGCCAAAAACATTCAGTACTTC. It specifies CASSLSRAKAKNIQYF.

This clonotype was picked up many times. J is TRBJ2-2 and V is TRBV27; 10 nucleotides align to TRBD1. The germline V gene encodes CDR1 MNHEY and CDR2 SMNVEV (reference sequence). V shed 5 bases and J 6 bases; nucleotides not matched to a gene: 3. The CDR3 covers 14 residues. CDR3 amino acids: CASSIGTGAGELFF. The CDR3 DNA sequence: TGTGCCAGCAGTATCGGGACAGGGGCCGGGGAGCTGTTTTTT.

This clonotype was seen just once. The J gene is TRBJ2-7, the V gene TRBV27; D may be TRBD1 or TRBD2 (5 bases each). CDR1 and CDR2 from the germline V gene are MNHEY and SMNVEV (reference sequence). Trimming stripped 3 bases from V and 4 bases from J, with 10 bases between. This CDR3 contains 13 residues. The CDR3 spells CASSFGEGYEQYF. The DNA of the CDR3 is TGTGCCAGCAGTTTCGGTGAGGGGTACGAGCAGTACTTC.

This clonotype was picked up one time. One base away lies a much larger clone, so this may be a sequencing read error. The chain links TRBV5-5 to TRBJ2-3, with 8 bases fitting TRBD2. This CDR3 comprises 18 residues. Per germline, CDR1 SGHKS and CDR2 YYEKEE (reference sequence). CDR3 sequence: CTSSLQATRLASSGTQYF. The CDR3 DNA is TGTACCAGCAGCTTGCAGGCAACCCGACTAGCGTCCTCGGGTACGCAGTATTTT.

The sample holds many counts of this clonotype. The chain is built from TRBV6-5 and TRBJ2-3, with 8 bases lining up with TRBD2. There are 16 residues in the CDR3. Germline trimming cut 2 bases from V and 4 bases from J; bases unmatched to any gene: 8. The germline gives CDR1 MNHEY, CDR2 SVGAGI. The CDR3 spells CASSYLAGGSADTQYF. The CDR3 nucleotides are TGTGCCAGCAGTTACCTGGCGGGGGGTTCGGCAGATACGCAGTATTTT.

Turning to this clonotype: Possible read error: a much larger clone is one base away. The rearrangement links TRBV5-6 to TRBJ2-4, with a weak D call TRBD2 (6 bases). The CDR3 has 17 amino acids. CDR1 is SGHDT and CDR2 is YYEEEE in the germline V gene. Trimming stripped 9 bases from V and 1 base from J, with 23 bases between. The CDR3 DNA sequence: TGTGCCATCAAGGTCCGGGCGGGACGAGCGGCCAAAAACATTCAGTACTTC. Its protein product is CAIKVRAGRAAKNIQYF.

This clonotype turned up a few times. The CDR3 nucleotides are TGTGCCAGCAGCCCTCGGGGGTCCTACGAGCAGTACGTC. Translated: CASSPRGSYEQYV. The chain uses TRBV7-8 and TRBJ2-7, with D perhaps TRBD2 (6 bases). The CDR3 runs 13 residues. The ends were cut back, 5 bases at V and 1 base at J, with 9 bases in the middle. Germline assignment: CDR1 SGHVS and CDR2 FQNEAQ.

This sequence joins TRBV11-2 and TRBJ2-3, with no clear D. This CDR3 region has 11 residues. With 2 bases removed from V and 5 bases from J, the gap between germline ends came to 2 bases. The germline V gene encodes CDR1 SGHAT and CDR2 FQNNGV. Here the CDR3 DNA reads TGTGCCAGCAGCTTATTAGATACGCAGTATTTT. Amino acid sequence: CASSLLDTQYF.

This clonotype occurred a few times. The chain has TRBV12-3 or TRBV12-4 and TRBJ2-1; D might be TRBD1 (6 bases). V lost 7 bases, J lost 8 bases, and 12 bases lay in between. The CDR3 runs 12 residues. The CDR3 DNA follows: TGTGCCAGCATATCAGGGGTCCATGAGCAGTTCTTC. Translating gives CASISGVHEQFF.

This clonotype has a handful of counts. V is TRBV6-5 and J is TRBJ2-2, with D tentatively TRBD2 (5 bases). The V end lost 4 bases, the J end lost 6 bases, and 18 bases lay between the germline ends. Per germline, CDR1 MNHEY and CDR2 SVGAGI. This CDR3 is built from 16 residues. Written as DNA, the CDR3 is TGTGCCAGCAGTTCCTCCCTCGAGGGAAGGGCCGGGGAGCTGTTTTTT. Its translation is CASSSSLEGRAGELFF.

This clonotype occurred many times. The V gene is TRBV27, the J gene TRBJ1-2; 9 positions match TRBD1. The J segment lost 4 bases and the V segment lost 6 bases, leaving 3 bases of the junction unmatched. Germline V gene data show CDR1 as MNHEY and CDR2 as SMNVEV (reference sequence). The length of the CDR3 is 13 residues. The CDR3: CASRPQGAYGYTF. The DNA for the CDR3 is TGTGCCAGCAGGCCACAGGGGGCCTATGGCTACACCTTC.

This clonotype was seen at least ten times. The chain joins TRBV7-9 to TRBJ1-1; weak D call: TRBD1 (6 bases). The CDR3 loop spans 16 amino acids. V gave up 4 bases and J gave up 4 bases, with 19 bases separating them. In germline, CDR1 is SEHNR, CDR2 FQNEAQ (reference sequence). The CDR3 DNA sequence: TGTGCCAGCAGCTCGAGCATTCAGGGGCTAGGCACTGAAGCTTTCTTT. It codes for CASSSSIQGLGTEAFF.

In this sample, this clonotype turned up many times. This rearrangement joins TRBV12-3 or TRBV12-4 to TRBJ1-1; D gene uncertain. V lost 5 bases and J lost 4, with 8 bases in between. This CDR3 is 12 amino acids long. The CDR3 nucleotides are TGTGCCAGCAGTCTCACCGTCACTGAAGCTTTCTTT. It translates to CASSLTVTEAFF.

This clonotype was counted many times. The V gene is TRBV20-1, the J gene TRBJ2-7, with TRBD2 identical over 7 bases. V lost 1 base, J lost 0 bases, and 0 bases stayed unmatched. Looked up from germline, CDR1 is DFQATT and CDR2 is SNEGSKA (reference sequence). CDR3 length: 13 residues. This CDR3 reads CSARGTSSYEQYV. In nucleotides, the CDR3 is TGCAGTGCTAGAGGGACTAGCTCCTACGAGCAGTACGTC.

This clonotype appeared many times. The chain links TRBV11-1 to TRBJ2-4, with 9 bases matching TRBD1. Germline V gene lookup returns CDR1 SGHAT and CDR2 FQDESV (reference sequence). The J segment lost 7 bases and the V segment lost 3 bases, leaving 16 bases of the junction unmatched. The CDR3 is made up of 18 amino acids. Here the CDR3 DNA reads TGTGCCAGCAGCTTTATCCCGGGACAGGGAGGACTTCGGAACATTCAGTACTTC. Residues: CASSFIPGQGGLRNIQYF. Combining the CDR3 with reference TRBV11-1 and TRBJ2-4 gives the whole variable domain EAEVAQSPRYKITEKSQAVAFWCDPISGHATLYWYRQILGQGPELLVQFQDESVVDDSQLPKDRFSAERLKGVDSTLKIQPAELGDSAMYLCASSFIPGQGGLRNIQYFGAGTRLSVL.

The sample holds many counts of this clonotype. The chain has TRBV20-1 and TRBJ2-5; TRBD2 agrees at 12 bases. The J segment lost 5 bases and the V segment lost 3 bases, leaving 7 bases of the junction unmatched. There are 15 residues in the CDR3. CDR1 is DFQATT and CDR2 is SNEGSKA in the germline V gene (reference sequence). The CDR3 spells CSASWLAGGTETQYF. DNA of the CDR3: TGCAGTGCTAGTTGGCTAGCGGGGGGGACTGAGACCCAGTACTTC.